The sequence of this T cell receptor (beta chain) was determined in a study of T cells in Graves' hyperthyroidism and ophthalmopathy. Study-level information: Before treatment of any kind, peripheral blood was taken at initial diagnosis.

This clonotype was counted ten times or more. Its antigen is unknown. The authors obtained PBMCs from 9 to 10 ml of fresh peripheral blood. V trimming: 5 bases; J trimming: 0 bases; junction bases outside the gene matches: 7. The germline CDR1 and CDR2 sequences are SGHAT and FQNNGV. The CDR3 extends over 16 amino acids. Broader study findings: Most thyroid-expanded clonotypes above 0.001 were also found in blood. Ophthalmopathy cases were set apart from stable hyperthyroidism by a 13 V-J model.

Amplified TCR beta CDR3 regions came from RNA transcripts. Primed by the HTBI set, a first-round RT-PCR was run on the TCR CDR3. TCRdb independently ran MiXCR on the multiplex PCR reads; one entry per CDR3 protein. The sample lists 300,000 to 450,000 distinct CDR3 sequences; around 18% were seen once. The source material was blood. The gene calls are TRBV11-2 and TRBJ1-2; TRBD1 agrees at 9 bases. This TCR was recovered from a woman between 35 and 50 years old with Graves' ophthalmopathy. The CDR3, as DNA: TGTGCCAGCAGCCGGGGTGGGACAGGGACTAACTATGGCTACACCTTC. It yields the protein CASSRGGTGTNYGYTF.